A single sample gave rise to the 22 T cell receptor beta chains below, sequenced in a study of cytomegalovirus exposure and HLA in healthy donors. The PCR employed 60 Vbeta primers together with 13 Jbeta primers. Repertoires were generated with immunoSEQ multiplex PCR, while TCRdb's copy carries only in-frame clones and drops some. The sample records roughly 130,000 clones, about four fifths being singletons. Material for sequencing was PBMCs. The receptors derive from a man between 18 and 35 years old in good health and CMV-seronegative.

This clone was counted a few times. The V call is TRBV7-9, the J call TRBJ2-5; D is perhaps TRBD1 (5 bases). The CDR3 length is 13 residues. From germline, CDR1 is SEHNR and CDR2 FQNEAQ (reference sequence). V gave up 3 bases and J gave up 5 bases, with 10 bases separating them. DNA of the CDR3: TGTGCCAGCAGCTTTGGGGCCGGCGAGACCCAGTACTTC. This codes for CASSFGAGETQYF.

The genes are TRBV18 and TRBJ2-5; maybe TRBD1 (6 bases). The germline gives CDR1 KGHSH, CDR2 LQKENI. This CDR3 has 14 amino acids. Trimming shortened V by 3 bases and J by 1 base, and 9 bases separated the two germline ends. This chain's CDR3 is CASSPRQVQETQYF. CDR3 sequence (DNA): TGTGCCAGCTCACCTAGACAGGTCCAAGAGACCCAGTACTTC.

This clone has just one count. This chain connects TRBV5-1 to TRBJ1-1; 7 nucleotides line up with TRBD1. With 0 bases clipped from V and 4 bases from J, the junction kept 6 bases outside the gene matches. The CDR3 has 15 amino acids. The germline V gene has CDR1 SGHRS and CDR2 YFSETQ. The CDR3 DNA is TGCGCCAGCAGCTTGGAAGGACAGGTAATCACTGAAGCTTTCTTT. Protein sequence: CASSLEGQVITEAFF. Full variable domain (remainder filled in from reference TRBV5-1 and TRBJ1-1): KAGVTQTPRYLIKTRGQQVTLSCSPISGHRSVSWYQQTPGQGLQFLFEYFSETQRNKGNFPGRFSGRQFSNSRSEMNVSTLELGDSALYLCASSLEGQVITEAFFGQGTRLTVV.

Concerning this clone itself: Germline and junction disagree at one end, which may indicate a read error. The V and J genes are TRBV10-3 and TRBJ1-2; 11 nucleotides align to TRBD1. Germline loops: CDR1 ENHRY, CDR2 SYGVKD. The CDR3 spans 12 residues. The CDR3 is CAISRDRGASRF. The CDR3 coding sequence is TGTGCCATCAGTCGGGACAGGGGGGCGTCGCGCTTC.

V is TRBV7-6 and J is TRBJ2-5; D may be TRBD1 (6 bases). Germline V CDR1 and CDR2: SGHVS, FNYEAQ. V was pared by 7 bases and J by 4 bases, with 16 bases between. CDR3 size: 14 residues. The CDR3 loop reads CASKPTTGLETQYF. The CDR3 DNA reads TGTGCCAGCAAACCGACGACAGGTTTAGAGACCCAGTACTTC.

The V call is TRBV18, the J call TRBJ2-7; 9 nucleotides match TRBD2. CDR1 is KGHSH and CDR2 is LQKENI in the germline V gene. After removal of 3 bases from V and 0 bases from J, the junction contained 9 bases not matched to a gene. The CDR3 has 17 amino acids. The chain's CDR3 is CASSPQGLAQSSYEQYF. CDR3 DNA: TGTGCCAGCTCACCCCAGGGACTAGCCCAGAGCTCCTACGAGCAGTACTTC.

The V gene is TRBV7-3, the J gene TRBJ2-2; TRBD2 matches at 7 bases. V trimming: 5 bases; J trimming: 4 bases; junction bases outside the gene matches: 10. Germline V CDR1 and CDR2: SGHTA, FQGTGA. The CDR3 consists of 16 residues. This CDR3 is CASSPRGEGRTGELFF. The CDR3 DNA sequence: TGTGCCAGCAGCCCTCGCGGGGAGGGACGCACCGGGGAGCTGTTTTTT.

The gene calls are TRBV5-6 and TRBJ2-1, with 12 bases fitting TRBD2. With 7 bases clipped from V and 3 bases from J, the junction kept 8 bases outside the gene matches. The CDR3 consists of 16 residues. Germline V gene data show CDR1 as SGHDT and CDR2 as YYEEEE. The CDR3 protein is CASLQGGLAGYNEQFF. CDR3 in DNA: TGTGCCAGCCTTCAGGGGGGACTAGCGGGCTACAATGAGCAGTTCTTC.

This clone has just a few counts. The chain uses TRBV6-6 and TRBJ1-2; D uncertain. V was pared by 6 bases and J by 3 bases, with 11 bases between. The CDR3 spans 13 residues. Germline V gives CDR1 MNHNY, CDR2 SVGAGI (reference sequence). CDR3 sequence (DNA): TGTGCCAGCAGCACCCGAGAAGACTATGGCTACACCTTC. This encodes CASSTREDYGYTF.

The chain joins TRBV18 to TRBJ2-7; 8 positions match TRBD2. From germline, CDR1 is KGHSH and CDR2 LQKENI. Losses at the gene ends were 3 bases for V and 2 bases for J; bases not matched to a gene: 6. This CDR3 spans 15 amino acids. The CDR3 DNA sequence: TGTGCCAGCTCACCTCCAGCGGGAGCAGCCTACGAGCAGTACGTC. It codes for CASSPPAGAAYEQYV.

The chain links TRBV28 to TRBJ2-1, with a tentative D call TRBD2 (6 bases). The CDR3 runs to 13 residues. V lost 2 bases and J lost 10, with 12 bases in between. In germline, CDR1 is MDHEN, CDR2 SYDVKM. The CDR3 sequence is CASSLVDRGEQFF. CDR3 nucleotides: TGTGCCAGCAGTTTAGTCGACCGGGGGGAGCAGTTCTTC. The complete variable domain, with remaining parts taken from reference TRBV28 and TRBJ2-1, reads DVKVTQSSRYLVKRTGEKVFLECVQDMDHENMFWYRQDPGLGLRLIYFSYDVKMKEKGDIPEGYSVSREKKERFSLILESASTNQTSMYLCASSLVDRGEQFFGPGTRLTVL.

This clone was recorded only once. The V and J genes are TRBV5-8 and TRBJ2-1, with TRBD2 matching 7 bases. In germline, CDR1 is SGHTS, CDR2 YDEGEE. The CDR3 extends over 15 amino acids. V lost 7 bases, J lost 7 bases, and 14 bases stayed unmatched. CDR3 sequence reads: CASRAWTRNENEQFF. The CDR3 DNA sequence: TGTGCCAGCCGCGCGTGGACTAGAAATGAAAATGAGCAGTTCTTC.

The chain combines TRBV29-1 with TRBJ2-1; weak D call: TRBD2 (6 bases). CDR1 SQVTM and CDR2 ANQGSEA come from the germline V gene. CDR3 size: 17 residues. V lost 3 bases to trimming and J lost 6 bases, with 24 bases between them. CDR3 sequence (DNA): TGCAGCGTTGATCGCGATAGCGGAGGCCCCGCGTCCAATGAGCAGTTCTTC. Translating gives CSVDRDSGGPASNEQFF.

This clone appeared once. This sequence joins TRBV18 and TRBJ2-3; tentatively, D is TRBD2 (5 bases). Deletions cut 5 bases from V and 4 bases from J, with 10 bases between. In germline, CDR1 is KGHSH, CDR2 LQKENI. CDR3 length: 13 residues. The CDR3: CASSDTSSDTQYF. In nucleotides, the CDR3 is TGTGCCAGCTCAGACACTAGTTCAGATACGCAGTATTTT.

This chain connects TRBV7-9 to TRBJ2-5; TRBD1 matches 7 bases. In germline, CDR1 is SEHNR, CDR2 FQNEAQ (reference sequence). CDR3 size: 16 residues. V lost 1 base and J lost 9; bases outside the gene matches: 14. CDR3 DNA sequence: TGTGCCAGCAGCTTAGAGGGGGCGGCGGGCTCGGTGGCCCAGTACTTC. Its protein product is CASSLEGAAGSVAQYF.

The gene calls are TRBV7-2 and TRBJ2-2; TRBD1 agrees at 8 bases. V was clipped by 2 bases and J by 2 bases; unmatched bases: 4. The CDR3 is made up of 16 amino acids. CDR1 is SGHTA and CDR2 is FQGNSA in the germline V gene. The CDR3 protein is CASSLLDRANTGELFF. The CDR3 coding sequence is TGTGCCAGCAGCTTATTGGACAGGGCTAACACCGGGGAGCTGTTTTTT.

The chain uses TRBV19 and TRBJ1-2; D is unclear. The CDR3 extends over 11 amino acids. The V end was cut by 4 bases, the J end by 7 bases, with 7 bases between. Looked up from germline, CDR1 is LNHDA and CDR2 is SQIVND (reference sequence). The CDR3 here is CASSTVSGYTF. The CDR3 DNA reads TGTGCCAGTAGTACCGTTTCTGGCTACACCTTC.

The chain links TRBV7-6 to TRBJ2-1, with TRBD2 matching over 8 bases. Germline loops: CDR1 SGHVS, CDR2 FNYEAQ. Trimming removed 5 bases from V and 5 bases from J; junction bases left unmatched: 11. This CDR3 contains 16 residues. As DNA, the CDR3 is TGTGCCAGCAGCCCCCGAAGCGGGAGCCCAAACAATGAGCAGTTCTTC. Protein sequence: CASSPRSGSPNNEQFF.

The chain has TRBV10-1 and TRBJ1-1, with D unresolved. Germline V gene lookup returns CDR1 WNHNN and CDR2 SYGVQD (reference sequence). Trimming took 3 bases from V and 3 from J, leaving 17 bases between them. The length of the CDR3 is 16 residues. CDR3 loop: CASSDRPGGKDTEAFF. The CDR3 DNA follows: TGCGCCAGCAGTGATAGGCCAGGAGGGAAAGACACTGAAGCTTTCTTT.

The chain recombines TRBV6-5 with TRBJ2-2; possible D gene TRBD1, 5 bases. The CDR3 extends over 13 amino acids. V lost 6 bases to trimming and J lost 7 bases, with 12 bases between them. Germline V gene lookup returns CDR1 MNHEY and CDR2 SVGAGI. The CDR3 DNA is TGTGCCAGCAGGCCCAGGGATGGCGGGGAGCTGTTTTTT. Translation: CASRPRDGGELFF.

V gene TRBV9 combines with J gene TRBJ2-3, with TRBD2 identical over 9 bases. After removal of 3 bases from V and 3 bases from J, the junction contained 8 bases not matched to a gene. CDR3 size: 16 residues. Germline lookup yields CDR1 SGDLS and CDR2 YYNGEE. CDR3 bases: TGTGCCAGCAGCGCCAGCCCGAGCGGGGGGACAGATACGCAGTATTTT. Residues: CASSASPSGGTDTQYF.

Only one count was recorded for this clone. The chain recombines TRBV5-4 with TRBJ1-5, with 8 bases aligning to TRBD1. The length of the CDR3 is 15 residues. J lost 3 bases, V lost 4 bases, and 6 bases had no gene match. Looked up from germline, CDR1 is SGHNT and CDR2 is YYREEE (reference sequence). The CDR3 region has the DNA TGTGCCAGCAGCCAAGGACAGGGCAACAATCAGCCCCAGCATTTT. Its protein product is CASSQGQGNNQPQHF.